This is a list of T cell receptor beta chains from one sample in a study of somatic mutations in cytotoxic T cells in rheumatoid arthritis. Some clones are missing from TCRdb's copy, which holds only in-frame ones; the method was immunoSEQ multiplex PCR. The sample yields 18,000 or so clones, about 70% seen once. The sequenced material came from CD8+ T cells sorted from blood. The source is a woman aged 55-70 years in good health. Each CDR3 is given with its conserved first and last residue. A D gene is named only where the DNA matches it firmly. The size entry is marked missing in some rows and otherwise reads once, few, many or a size class.

V gene: TRBV7-9; D gene: .; J gene: TRBJ1-1; clone size: .; CDR3 DNA: TGTGCCAGCAGTTGGTTAGAGGTAACGCGGAACACTGAAGCTTTCTTT; CDR3 protein: CASSWLEVTRNTEAFF
V gene: TRBV10-2; D gene: .; J gene: TRBJ1-5; clone size: .; CDR3 DNA: TGCGCCAGCACCCCCGGAGCAGGGGCGGTTCAGCCCCAGCATTTT; CDR3 protein: CASTPGAGAVQPQHF
V gene: TRBV27; D gene: .; J gene: TRBJ1-5; clone size: few; CDR3 DNA: TGTGCCAGCAGTTTGGGGGGCTGGCAGCCCCAGCATTTT; CDR3 protein: CASSLGGWQPQHF
V gene: TRBV10-2; D gene: TRBD2; J gene: TRBJ2-5; clone size: .; CDR3 DNA: TGCGCCAGCAGTGAAAGATGGACTAGCGGGAGGACGGCCCAGTACTTC; CDR3 protein: CASSERWTSGRTAQYF
V gene: TRBV5-6; D gene: .; J gene: TRBJ2-2; clone size: .; CDR3 DNA: TGTGCCAGCAGCTTGCGACAGGAGTACACCGGGGAGCTGTTTTTT; CDR3 protein: CASSLRQEYTGELFF
V gene: TRBV27; D gene: .; J gene: TRBJ1-1; clone size: .; CDR3 DNA: TGTGCCAGCAGGGATCTAGGGAGGCGGGACACTGAAGCTTTCTTT; CDR3 protein: CASRDLGRRDTEAFF
V gene: TRBV27; D gene: .; J gene: TRBJ1-1; clone size: .; CDR3 DNA: TGTGCCAGCAGTTGGGGGAGTGTTTGGGAGGGCACTGAAGCTTTCTTT; CDR3 protein: CASSWGSVWEGTEAFF
V gene: TRBV27; D gene: .; J gene: TRBJ2-1; clone size: once; CDR3 DNA: TGTGCCAGCAGCCCTTGGGGGAGCTCCTACAATGAGCAGTTCTTC; CDR3 protein: CASSPWGSSYNEQFF
V gene: TRBV7-9; D gene: .; J gene: TRBJ2-7; clone size: .; CDR3 DNA: TGTGCCAGCAGCCCCCCCGGGGTCGGTGGGGGTTACGAGCAGTACTTC; CDR3 protein: CASSPPGVGGGYEQYF
V gene: TRBV15; D gene: .; J gene: TRBJ1-1; clone size: .; CDR3 DNA: TGTGCCACCAGCGGATCGGCCCTTGACAGGCCGAGGCGAGCTTTCTTT; CDR3 protein: CATSGSALDRPRRAFF
V gene: TRBV7-6; D gene: .; J gene: TRBJ1-1; clone size: few; CDR3 DNA: TGTGCCAGCAGCCCTTCAGGGTTACGAGCTTTCTTT; CDR3 protein: CASSPSGLRAFF
V gene: TRBV30; D gene: .; J gene: TRBJ1-5; clone size: .; CDR3 DNA: TGTGCCTGGGGTCCGGGGCAGGGGAATCAGCCCCAGCATTTT; CDR3 protein: CAWGPGQGNQPQHF
V gene: TRBV27; D gene: .; J gene: TRBJ1-5; clone size: .; CDR3 DNA: TGTGCCAGCAGTCCGACAGGTAGCAATCAGCCCCAGCATTTT; CDR3 protein: CASSPTGSNQPQHF
V gene: TRBV30; D gene: TRBD1; J gene: TRBJ2-7; clone size: few; CDR3 DNA: TGTGCCTGGAGTGTCGATGGGACAGGGGGATACGAGCAGTACTTC; CDR3 protein: CAWSVDGTGGYEQYF
V gene: TRBV27; D gene: .; J gene: TRBJ1-5; clone size: .; CDR3 DNA: TGTGCCAGCAGACAGGGTTACGGCAATCAGCCCCAGCATTTT; CDR3 protein: CASRQGYGNQPQHF
V gene: TRBV14; D gene: .; J gene: TRBJ1-3; clone size: .; CDR3 DNA: TGTGCCAGCAGCCAAGGGACAGCCTCTGGAAACACCATATATTTT; CDR3 protein: CASSQGTASGNTIYF
V gene: TRBV11-2; D gene: TRBD2; J gene: TRBJ2-7; clone size: .; CDR3 DNA: TGTGCCAGCAGCTTAGGGCCGGGACTAGCTTCCCTCGAGCAGTACTTC; CDR3 protein: CASSLGPGLASLEQYF
V gene: TRBV1; D gene: .; J gene: TRBJ2-7; clone size: .; CDR3 DNA: TGCACCAGCAGCCAAGGGGGGCGGAGGGTCGAGCAGTACTTC; CDR3 protein: CTSSQGGRRVEQYF
V gene: TRBV6-5; D gene: TRBD1; J gene: TRBJ1-1; clone size: .; CDR3 DNA: TGTGCCAGCAGTTACTCTCGGGACAGGGGGAACACTGAAGCTTTCTTT; CDR3 protein: CASSYSRDRGNTEAFF
V gene: TRBV9; D gene: TRBD2; J gene: TRBJ2-7; clone size: .; CDR3 DNA: TGTGCCAGCAGCCCCAGCGGGAGAGGCACCTACGAGCAGTACTTC; CDR3 protein: CASSPSGRGTYEQYF
V gene: TRBV2; D gene: .; J gene: TRBJ1-5; clone size: .; CDR3 DNA: TGTGCCAGCAGTGAAGTGGGTGTCTGGACGGGTGATCAGCCCCAGCATTTT; CDR3 protein: CASSEVGVWTGDQPQHF
V gene: TRBV6-1; D gene: TRBD1; J gene: TRBJ1-6; clone size: few; CDR3 DNA: TGTGCCAGCAGTGTAGGGACAGGGATTAATTCACCCCTCCACTTT; CDR3 protein: CASSVGTGINSPLHF
V gene: TRBV27; D gene: .; J gene: TRBJ2-2; clone size: once; CDR3 DNA: TGTGCCAGCAGCCTCGGACGCCTGACCGGGGAGCTGTTTTTT; CDR3 protein: CASSLGRLTGELFF
V gene: TRBV9; D gene: TRBD2; J gene: TRBJ2-1; clone size: .; CDR3 DNA: TGTGCCAGCAGCGAGGGACTAGCGGGAGCTAATGAGCAGTTCTTC; CDR3 protein: CASSEGLAGANEQFF
V gene: TRBV30; D gene: .; J gene: TRBJ2-2; clone size: .; CDR3 DNA: TGTGCCTGGAGGGCCGCTATGACAGGGAGGCCCGGGGAGCTGTTTTTT; CDR3 protein: CAWRAAMTGRPGELFF
V gene: TRBV27; D gene: .; J gene: TRBJ2-5; clone size: .; CDR3 DNA: TGTGCCAGCATAGGGGGTGATGCGGAGACCCAGTACTTC; CDR3 protein: CASIGGDAETQYF
V gene: TRBV5-6; D gene: .; J gene: TRBJ2-7; clone size: few; CDR3 DNA: TGTGCCAGCAGCTTGGGAGTCCTCGAGCAGTACTTC; CDR3 protein: CASSLGVLEQYF
V gene: TRBV9; D gene: TRBD2; J gene: TRBJ2-1; clone size: .; CDR3 DNA: TGTGCCAGCAGCGGCGGACTAGCGGAAACCTACAATGAGCAGTTCTTC; CDR3 protein: CASSGGLAETYNEQFF
V gene: TRBV13; D gene: .; J gene: TRBJ1-4; clone size: .; CDR3 DNA: TGTGCCAGCAGCTATCGACAGCGCAATGAAAAACTGTTTTTT; CDR3 protein: CASSYRQRNEKLFF
V gene: TRBV6-1; D gene: .; J gene: TRBJ2-3; clone size: medium-sized; CDR3 DNA: TGTGCCAGCAGTGAAGGCAGGGACACAGATACGCAGTATTTT; CDR3 protein: CASSEGRDTDTQYF
V gene: TRBV11-2; D gene: TRBD2; J gene: TRBJ2-1; clone size: .; CDR3 DNA: TGTGCCAGCAGCAAAAGCGGGAGCTCCTACAATGAGCAGTTCTTC; CDR3 protein: CASSKSGSSYNEQFF
V gene: TRBV5-4; D gene: .; J gene: TRBJ1-5; clone size: few; CDR3 DNA: TGTGCCAGCAGCTTGGCCGGGCAGGGCAGCAATCAGCCCCAGCATTTT; CDR3 protein: CASSLAGQGSNQPQHF
V gene: TRBV9; D gene: TRBD2; J gene: TRBJ2-1; clone size: .; CDR3 DNA: TGTGCCAGCAGTATCACACAGGGGGAAGTTGTGACTAGCGGGAACAATGAGCAGTTCTTC; CDR3 protein: CASSITQGEVVTSGNNEQFF
V gene: TRBV2; D gene: .; J gene: TRBJ1-1; clone size: few; CDR3 DNA: TGTGCCAGCAGTGATGGGGGGTTGAACACTGAAGCTTTCTTT; CDR3 protein: CASSDGGLNTEAFF
V gene: TRBV5-1; D gene: .; J gene: TRBJ2-1; clone size: .; CDR3 DNA: TGCGCCAGCAGCTTGGGGTTTGAGCAGTTCTTC; CDR3 protein: CASSLGFEQFF
V gene: TRBV6-1; D gene: .; J gene: TRBJ1-2; clone size: .; CDR3 DNA: TGTGCCAGCAGTGAAGAACGGGCGGATCAGTATGGCTACACCTTC; CDR3 protein: CASSEERADQYGYTF